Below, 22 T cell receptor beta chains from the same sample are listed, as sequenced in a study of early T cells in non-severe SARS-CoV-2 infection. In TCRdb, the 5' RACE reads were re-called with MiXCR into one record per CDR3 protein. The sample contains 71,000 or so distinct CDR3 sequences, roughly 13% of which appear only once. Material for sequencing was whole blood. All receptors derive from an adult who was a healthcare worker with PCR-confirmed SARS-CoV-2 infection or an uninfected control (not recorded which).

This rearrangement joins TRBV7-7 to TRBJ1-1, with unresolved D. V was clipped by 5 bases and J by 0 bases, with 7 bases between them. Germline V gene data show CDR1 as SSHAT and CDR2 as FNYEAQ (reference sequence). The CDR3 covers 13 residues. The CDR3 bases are TGTGCCAGCAGCCGCGAGATGAACACTGAAGCTTTCTTT. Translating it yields CASSREMNTEAFF.

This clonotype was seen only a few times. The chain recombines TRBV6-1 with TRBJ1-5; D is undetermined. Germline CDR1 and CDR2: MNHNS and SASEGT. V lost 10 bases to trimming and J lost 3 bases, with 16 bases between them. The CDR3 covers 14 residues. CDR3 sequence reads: CATSIDGNNQPQHF. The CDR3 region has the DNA TGTGCCACCTCAATCGACGGTAACAATCAGCCCCAGCATTTT.

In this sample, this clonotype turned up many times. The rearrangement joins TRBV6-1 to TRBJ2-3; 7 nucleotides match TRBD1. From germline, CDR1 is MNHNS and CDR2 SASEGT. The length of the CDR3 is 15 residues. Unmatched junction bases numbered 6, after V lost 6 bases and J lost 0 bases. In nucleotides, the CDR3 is TGTGCCAGCAGCCTGGGACAGTCTAGCACAGATACGCAGTATTTT. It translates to CASSLGQSSTDTQYF.

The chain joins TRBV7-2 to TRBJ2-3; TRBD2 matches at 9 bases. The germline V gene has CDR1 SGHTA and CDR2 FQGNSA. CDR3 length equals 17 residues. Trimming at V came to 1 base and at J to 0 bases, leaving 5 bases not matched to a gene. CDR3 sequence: CASSLGSSGGSTDTQYF. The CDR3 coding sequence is TGTGCCAGCAGCTTAGGGTCGAGCGGGGGGAGCACAGATACGCAGTATTTT. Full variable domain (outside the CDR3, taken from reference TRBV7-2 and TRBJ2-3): GAGVSQSPSNKVTEKGKDVELRCDPISGHTALYWYRQSLGQGLEFLIYFQGNSAPDKSGLPSDRFSAERTGGSVSTLTIQRTQQEDSAVYLCASSLGSSGGSTDTQYFGPGTRLTVL.

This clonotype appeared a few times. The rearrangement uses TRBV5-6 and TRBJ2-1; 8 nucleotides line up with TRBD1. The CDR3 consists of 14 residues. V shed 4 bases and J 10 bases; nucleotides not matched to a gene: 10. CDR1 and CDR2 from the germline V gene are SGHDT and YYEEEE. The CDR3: CASSGRTGFGEQFF. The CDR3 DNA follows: TGTGCCAGCAGCGGAAGGACAGGGTTCGGCGAGCAGTTCTTC.

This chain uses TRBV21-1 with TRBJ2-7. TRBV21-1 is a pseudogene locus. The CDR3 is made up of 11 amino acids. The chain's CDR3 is CASSKGDEQYF. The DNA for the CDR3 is TGTGCCAGCAGCAAAGGTGACGAGCAGTACTTC.

The CDR3 reads CASSLKGGTTAFF. The CDR3 region has the DNA TGTGCCAGCAGCTTGAAGGGGGGGACCACAGCTTTCTTT. The rearrangement uses TRBV5-6 and TRBJ1-1, with a tentative D call TRBD1 (6 bases). The CDR3 extends over 13 amino acids. With 1 base removed from V and 10 bases from J, the gap between germline ends came to 14 bases. Germline V gives CDR1 SGHDT, CDR2 YYEEEE.

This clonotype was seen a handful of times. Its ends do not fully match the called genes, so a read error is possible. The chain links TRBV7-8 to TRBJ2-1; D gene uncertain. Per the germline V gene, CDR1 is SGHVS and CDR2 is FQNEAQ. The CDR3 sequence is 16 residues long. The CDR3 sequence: CVSSSEALVNYNEQFF. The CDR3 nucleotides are TGTGTCAGCAGCTCTGAAGCTCTAGTAAATTACAATGAGCAGTTCTTC.

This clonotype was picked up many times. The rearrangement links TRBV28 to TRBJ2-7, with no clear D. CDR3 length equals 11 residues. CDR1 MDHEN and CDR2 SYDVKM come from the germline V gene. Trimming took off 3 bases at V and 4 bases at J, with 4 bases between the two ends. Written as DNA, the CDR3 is TGTGCCAGCAGTTTGGAATACGAGCAGTACTTC. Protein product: CASSLEYEQYF.

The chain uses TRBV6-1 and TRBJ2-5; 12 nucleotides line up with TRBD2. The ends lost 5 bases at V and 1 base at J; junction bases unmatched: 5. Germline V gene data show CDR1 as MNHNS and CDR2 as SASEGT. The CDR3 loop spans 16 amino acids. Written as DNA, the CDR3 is TGTGCCAGCAGTTCGCGGACTAGCGGGGCCCAAGAGACCCAGTACTTC. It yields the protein CASSSRTSGAQETQYF.

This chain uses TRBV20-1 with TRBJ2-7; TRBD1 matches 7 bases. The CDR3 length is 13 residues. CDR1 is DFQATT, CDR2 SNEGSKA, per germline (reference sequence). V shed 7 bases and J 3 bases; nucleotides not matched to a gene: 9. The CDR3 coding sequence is TGCAGTGGGACGACAGGGTGGGACTACGAGCAGTACTTC. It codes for CSGTTGWDYEQYF.

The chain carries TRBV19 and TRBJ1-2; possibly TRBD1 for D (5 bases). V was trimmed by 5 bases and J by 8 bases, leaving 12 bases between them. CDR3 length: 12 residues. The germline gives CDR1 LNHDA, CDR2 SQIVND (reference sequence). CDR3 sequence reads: CASSQPTGGYTF. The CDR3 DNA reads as TGTGCCAGTAGTCAACCCACAGGAGGCTACACCTTC. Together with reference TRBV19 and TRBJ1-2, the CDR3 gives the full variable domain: DGGITQSPKYLFRKEGQNVTLSCEQNLNHDAMYWYRQDPGQGLRLIYYSQIVNDFQKGDIAEGYSVSREKKESFPLTVTSAQKNPTAFYLCASSQPTGGYTFGSGTRLTVV.

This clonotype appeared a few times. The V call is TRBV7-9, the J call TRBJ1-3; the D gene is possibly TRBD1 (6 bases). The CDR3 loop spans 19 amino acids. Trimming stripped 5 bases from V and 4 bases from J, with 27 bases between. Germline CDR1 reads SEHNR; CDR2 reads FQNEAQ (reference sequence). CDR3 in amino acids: CASSRTPLMTGIGGNTIYF. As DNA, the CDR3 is TGTGCCAGCAGCAGAACTCCACTAATGACAGGCATAGGAGGAAACACCATATATTTT. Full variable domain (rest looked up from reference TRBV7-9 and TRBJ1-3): DTGVSQNPRHKITKRGQNVTFRCDPISEHNRLYWYRQTLGQGPEFLTYFQNEAQLEKSRLLSDRFSAERPKGSFSTLEIQRTEQGDSAMYLCASSRTPLMTGIGGNTIYFGEGSWLTVV.

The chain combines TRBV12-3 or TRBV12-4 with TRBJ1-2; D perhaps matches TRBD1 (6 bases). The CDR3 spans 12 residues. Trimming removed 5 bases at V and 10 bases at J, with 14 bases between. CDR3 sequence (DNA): TGTGCCAGCAGTCTCGGACAGAAGCCCTACACCTTC. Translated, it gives CASSLGQKPYTF.

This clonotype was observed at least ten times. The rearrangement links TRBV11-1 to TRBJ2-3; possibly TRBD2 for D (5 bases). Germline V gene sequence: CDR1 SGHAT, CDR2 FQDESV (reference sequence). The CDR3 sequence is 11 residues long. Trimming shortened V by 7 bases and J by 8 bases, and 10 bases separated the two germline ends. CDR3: CASNGGSTQYF. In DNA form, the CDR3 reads TGTGCCAGCAATGGAGGAAGTACGCAGTATTTT.

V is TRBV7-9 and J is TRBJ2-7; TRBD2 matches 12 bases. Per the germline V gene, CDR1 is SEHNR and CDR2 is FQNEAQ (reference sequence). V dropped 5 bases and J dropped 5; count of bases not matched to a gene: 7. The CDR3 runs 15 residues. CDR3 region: CASSDTTSGGNEQYF. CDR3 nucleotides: TGTGCCAGCAGCGATACGACTAGCGGGGGTAACGAGCAGTACTTC.

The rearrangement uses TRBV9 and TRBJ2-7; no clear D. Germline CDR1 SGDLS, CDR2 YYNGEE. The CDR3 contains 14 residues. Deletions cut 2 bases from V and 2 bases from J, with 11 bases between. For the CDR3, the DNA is TGTGCCAGCAGCGTCCGCTACGAAGCCTACGAGCAGTACTTC. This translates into CASSVRYEAYEQYF.

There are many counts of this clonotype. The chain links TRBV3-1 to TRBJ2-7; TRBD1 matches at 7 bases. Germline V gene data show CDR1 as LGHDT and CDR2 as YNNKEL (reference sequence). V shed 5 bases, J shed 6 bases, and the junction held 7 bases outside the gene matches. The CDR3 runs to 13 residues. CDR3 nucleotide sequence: TGTGCCAGCAGCGCTACAGGGGACGGCGAGCAGTACTTC. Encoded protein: CASSATGDGEQYF.

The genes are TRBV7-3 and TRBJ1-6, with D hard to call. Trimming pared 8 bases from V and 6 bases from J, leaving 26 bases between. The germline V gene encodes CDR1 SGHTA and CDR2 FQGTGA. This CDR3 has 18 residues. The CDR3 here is CASRNRHSTTVINSPLHF. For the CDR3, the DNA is TGTGCCAGCCGTAACAGACACTCTACAACAGTAATTAATTCACCCCTCCACTTT. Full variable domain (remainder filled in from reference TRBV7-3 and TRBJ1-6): GAGVSQTPSNKVTEKGKYVELRCDPISGHTALYWYRQSLGQGPEFLIYFQGTGAADDSGLPNDRFFAVRPEGSVSTLKIQRTERGDSAVYLCASRNRHSTTVINSPLHFGNGTRLTVT.

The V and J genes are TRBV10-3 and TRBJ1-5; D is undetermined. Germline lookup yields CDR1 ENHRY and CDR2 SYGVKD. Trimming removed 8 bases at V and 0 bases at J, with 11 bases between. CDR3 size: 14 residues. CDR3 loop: CAIATDLSNQPQHF. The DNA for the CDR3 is TGTGCCATCGCCACGGACCTTAGCAATCAGCCCCAGCATTTT.

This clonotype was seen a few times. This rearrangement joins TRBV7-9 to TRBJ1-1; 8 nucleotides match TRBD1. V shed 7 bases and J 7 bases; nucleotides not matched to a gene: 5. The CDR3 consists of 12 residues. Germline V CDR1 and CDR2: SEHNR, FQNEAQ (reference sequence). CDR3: CASIGQGNEAFF. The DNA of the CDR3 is TGTGCCAGCATTGGACAGGGTAATGAAGCTTTCTTT.

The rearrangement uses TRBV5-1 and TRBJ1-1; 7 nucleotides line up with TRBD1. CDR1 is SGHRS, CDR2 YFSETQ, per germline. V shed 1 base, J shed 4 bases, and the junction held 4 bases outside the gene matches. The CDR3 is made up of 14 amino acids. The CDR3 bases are TGCGCCAGCAGCTTGAGCCCAGGGGGCACTGAAGCTTTCTTT. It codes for CASSLSPGGTEAFF.